The sequence of this TCR beta chain was determined in a study of cytomegalovirus exposure and HLA in healthy donors. CDR3 size: 14 residues. The germline V gene encodes CDR1 SGDLS and CDR2 YYNGEE. V was cut by 0 bases and J by 7 bases, with 11 bases left in between. The PCR was carried out with 60 Vbeta primers and 13 Jbeta primers. This table comes from immunoSEQ multiplex PCR, and its TCRdb copy is limited to in-frame clones, with some not included. The data show 90,000 to 120,000 clones, with around 67% seen just once and around 15% held by the top ten. This chain connects TRBV9 to TRBJ2-1; D is ambiguous. The specimen was PBMCs. This TCR was recovered from a woman aged 40-49 years in good health and CMV-seropositive. CDR3 in amino acids: CASSVGLNSNEQFF. In DNA form, the CDR3 reads TGTGCCAGCAGCGTAGGACTCAACTCGAATGAGCAGTTCTTC.